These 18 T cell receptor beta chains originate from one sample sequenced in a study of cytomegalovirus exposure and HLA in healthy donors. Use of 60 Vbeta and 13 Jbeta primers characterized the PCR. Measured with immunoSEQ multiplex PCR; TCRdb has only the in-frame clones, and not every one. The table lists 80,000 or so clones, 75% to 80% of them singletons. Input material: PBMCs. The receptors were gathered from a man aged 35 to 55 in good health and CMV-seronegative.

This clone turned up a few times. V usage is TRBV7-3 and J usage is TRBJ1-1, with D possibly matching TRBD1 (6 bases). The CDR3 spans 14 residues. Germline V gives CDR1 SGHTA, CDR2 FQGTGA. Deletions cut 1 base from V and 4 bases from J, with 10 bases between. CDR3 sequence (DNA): TGTGCCAGCAGCTTAAGGGGGGGGCCCACTGAAGCTTTCTTT. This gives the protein CASSLRGGPTEAFF.

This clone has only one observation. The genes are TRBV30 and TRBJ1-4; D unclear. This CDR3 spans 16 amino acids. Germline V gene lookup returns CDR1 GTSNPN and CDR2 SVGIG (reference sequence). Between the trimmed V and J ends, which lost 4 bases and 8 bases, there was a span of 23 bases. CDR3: CAWTPTNWAVREKLFF. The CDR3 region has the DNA TGTGCCTGGACTCCTACGAACTGGGCCGTACGGGAAAAACTGTTTTTT.

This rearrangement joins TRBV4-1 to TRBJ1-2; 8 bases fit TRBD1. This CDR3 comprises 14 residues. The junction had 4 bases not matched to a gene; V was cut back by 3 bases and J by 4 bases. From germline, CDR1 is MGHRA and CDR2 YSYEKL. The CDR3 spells CASSQADRGYGYTF. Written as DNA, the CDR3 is TGCGCCAGCAGCCAGGCAGACAGGGGCTATGGCTACACCTTC.

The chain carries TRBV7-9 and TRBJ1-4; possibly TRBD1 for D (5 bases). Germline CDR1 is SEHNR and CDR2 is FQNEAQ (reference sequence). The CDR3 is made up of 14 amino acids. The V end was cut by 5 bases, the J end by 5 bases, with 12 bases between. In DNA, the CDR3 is TGTGCCAGCAGCCCGGGGAGGGGAAATGAAAAACTGTTTTTT. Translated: CASSPGRGNEKLFF.

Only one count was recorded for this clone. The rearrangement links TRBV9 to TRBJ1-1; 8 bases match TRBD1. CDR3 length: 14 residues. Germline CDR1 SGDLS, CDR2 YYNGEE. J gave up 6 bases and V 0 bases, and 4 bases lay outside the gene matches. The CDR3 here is CASSVETGAAEAFF. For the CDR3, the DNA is TGTGCCAGCAGCGTAGAGACAGGGGCCGCTGAAGCTTTCTTT. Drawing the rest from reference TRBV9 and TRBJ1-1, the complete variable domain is DSGVTQTPKHLITATGQRVTLRCSPRSGDLSVYWYQQSLDQGLQFLIQYYNGEERAKGNILERFSAQQFPDLHSELNLSSLELGDSALYFCASSVETGAAEAFFGQGTRLTVV.

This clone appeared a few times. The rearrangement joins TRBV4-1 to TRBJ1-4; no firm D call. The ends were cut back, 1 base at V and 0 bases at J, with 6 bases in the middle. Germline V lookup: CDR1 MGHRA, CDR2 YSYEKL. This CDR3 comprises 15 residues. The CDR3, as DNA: TGCGCCAGCAGCCAAGGGCATTCAACTAATGAAAAACTGTTTTTT. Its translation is CASSQGHSTNEKLFF.

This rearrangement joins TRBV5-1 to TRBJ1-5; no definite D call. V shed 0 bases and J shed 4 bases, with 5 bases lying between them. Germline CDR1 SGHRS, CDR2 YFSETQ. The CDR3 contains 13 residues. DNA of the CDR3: TGCGCCAGCAGCTTGGACATTAATCAGCCCCAGCATTTT. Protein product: CASSLDINQPQHF.

In DNA, the CDR3 is TGCGCCAGCAGCCAGTTCGGGACAGGGGGTCAGAGAGATACGCAGTATTTT. Its translation: CASSQFGTGGQRDTQYF. The rearrangement links TRBV4-1 to TRBJ2-3; 11 bases agree with TRBD1. Germline loops: CDR1 MGHRA, CDR2 YSYEKL. The length of the CDR3 is 17 residues. J lost 5 bases, V lost 3 bases, and 10 bases had no gene match.

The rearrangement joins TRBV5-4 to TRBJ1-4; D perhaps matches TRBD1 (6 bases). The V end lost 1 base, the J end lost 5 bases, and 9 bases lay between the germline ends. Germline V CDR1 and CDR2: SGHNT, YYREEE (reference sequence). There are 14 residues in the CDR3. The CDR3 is CASSLNRVNEKLFF. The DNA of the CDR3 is TGTGCCAGCAGCTTGAACAGGGTGAATGAAAAACTGTTTTTT.

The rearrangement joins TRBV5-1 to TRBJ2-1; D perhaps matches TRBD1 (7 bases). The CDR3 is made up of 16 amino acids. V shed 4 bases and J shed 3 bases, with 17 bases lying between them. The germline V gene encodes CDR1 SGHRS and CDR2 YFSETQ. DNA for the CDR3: TGCGCCAGCAGCGCTACAGGGGACTTGGTCTACAATGAGCAGTTCTTC. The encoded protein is CASSATGDLVYNEQFF.

The CDR3 sequence is CASSFRYSTGNQPQHF. In nucleotides, the CDR3 is TGTGCCAGCAGTTTTAGGTACAGCACCGGGAACCAGCCCCAGCATTTT. The chain links TRBV27 to TRBJ1-5, with D unresolved. Trimming cost V 3 bases and J 7 bases, with 19 bases left between them. The CDR3 length is 16 residues. The germline V gene has CDR1 MNHEY and CDR2 SMNVEV (reference sequence).

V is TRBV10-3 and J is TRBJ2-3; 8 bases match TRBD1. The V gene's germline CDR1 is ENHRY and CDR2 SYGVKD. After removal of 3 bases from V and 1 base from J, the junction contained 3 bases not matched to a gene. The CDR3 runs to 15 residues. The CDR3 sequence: CAISEPGQGTDTQYF. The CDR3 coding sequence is TGTGCCATCAGTGAACCGGGACAGGGCACAGATACGCAGTATTTT.

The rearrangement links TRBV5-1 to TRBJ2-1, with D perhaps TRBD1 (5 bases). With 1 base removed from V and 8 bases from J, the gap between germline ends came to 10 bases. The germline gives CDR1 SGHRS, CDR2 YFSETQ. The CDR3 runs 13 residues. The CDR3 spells CASSLSGYDEQFF. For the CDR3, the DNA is TGCGCCAGCAGCTTGTCAGGGTACGATGAGCAGTTCTTC. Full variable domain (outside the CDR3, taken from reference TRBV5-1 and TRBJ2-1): KAGVTQTPRYLIKTRGQQVTLSCSPISGHRSVSWYQQTPGQGLQFLFEYFSETQRNKGNFPGRFSGRQFSNSRSEMNVSTLELGDSALYLCASSLSGYDEQFFGPGTRLTVL.

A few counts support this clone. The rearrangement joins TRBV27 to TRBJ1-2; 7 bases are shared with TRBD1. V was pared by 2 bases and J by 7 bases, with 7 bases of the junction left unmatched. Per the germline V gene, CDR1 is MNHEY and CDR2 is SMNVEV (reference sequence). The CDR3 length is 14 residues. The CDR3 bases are TGTGCCAGCAGTTTACCAGGGGGAATCGGTGGCTACACCTTC. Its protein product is CASSLPGGIGGYTF.

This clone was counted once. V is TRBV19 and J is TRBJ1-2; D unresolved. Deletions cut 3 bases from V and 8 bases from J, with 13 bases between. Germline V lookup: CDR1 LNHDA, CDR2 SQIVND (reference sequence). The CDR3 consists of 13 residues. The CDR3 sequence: CASSIGGYGGYTF. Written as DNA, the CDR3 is TGTGCCAGTAGTATTGGAGGGTATGGAGGCTACACCTTC.

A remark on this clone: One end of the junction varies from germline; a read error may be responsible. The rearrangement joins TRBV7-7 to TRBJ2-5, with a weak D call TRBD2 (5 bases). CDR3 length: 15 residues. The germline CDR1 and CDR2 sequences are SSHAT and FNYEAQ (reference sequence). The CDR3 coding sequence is TGTGCTAGCAGCTTAGCGCTAGACTTTACCGAGACCCAGTACTTC. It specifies CASSLALDFTETQYF.

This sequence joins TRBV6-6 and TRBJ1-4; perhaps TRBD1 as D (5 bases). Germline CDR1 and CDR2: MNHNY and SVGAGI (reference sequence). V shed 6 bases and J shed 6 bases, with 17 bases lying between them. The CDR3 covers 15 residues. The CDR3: CASSPGSGIDEKLFF. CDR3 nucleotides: TGTGCCAGCAGCCCAGGCTCAGGGATTGATGAAAAACTGTTTTTT.

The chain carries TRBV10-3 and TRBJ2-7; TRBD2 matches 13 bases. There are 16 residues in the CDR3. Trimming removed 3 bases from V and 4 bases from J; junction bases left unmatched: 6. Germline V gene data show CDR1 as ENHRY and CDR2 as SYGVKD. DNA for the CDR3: TGTGCCATCAGTGATTCACTAGCGGGGGGGCGGTACGAGCAGTACTTC. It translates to CAISDSLAGGRYEQYF.